This T cell receptor (beta chain) was retrieved from a study of T-cell memory formation after mild COVID-19. V lost 3 bases and J lost 6, with 9 bases in between. Germline CDR1 and CDR2: SGHAT and FQNNGV. The CDR3 has 12 residues. This clonotype has a handful of counts. Sample barcodes and UMIs were carried by the TCR alpha and TCR beta cDNA libraries that 5'RACE generated with constant-segment primers. TCRdb redid the calling of the 5' RACE reads with MiXCR, one entry per CDR3 protein. The data contain about 100,000 distinct CDR3 sequences, 11% of them singletons. The sample taken for sequencing was PBMCs or a T cell subset sorted from them (not recorded which). The chain couples TRBV11-2 to TRBJ2-7; tentatively, D is TRBD2 (5 bases). This sequence was found in a man aged 18 to 29 who had mild COVID-19 (a few samples of this study predate the infection). Cell type and time point are not known. The CDR3 sequence: CASSFEGPEQYV. CDR3 DNA: TGTGCCAGCAGCTTCGAGGGTCCCGAGCAGTACGTC.